The clone carrying this T cell receptor (beta chain) has only a few counts. Its antigen is not identified. Per the germline V gene, CDR1 is MDHEN and CDR2 is SYDVKM. The CDR3 is 16 amino acids. This specimen belongs to a study of blood T cells in healthy people across ages. Study outcomes and limitations: Higher diversity and more naive CD4+ cells were features of long-lived donors, compared to aged donors.

Alongside a J-beta primer mix, a sample-barcoded 5' primer served in a second PCR lasting 7 to 11 cycles. TCRdb used MiXCR to reprocess the 5' RACE reads, holding one entry per CDR3 protein. Counted here are 750,000 to 950,000 distinct CDR3 sequences, roughly 25% occurring once; the ten biggest clones make up 3%. These same data were also listed under a study on T cells of mothers and their children.

The chain recombines TRBV28 with TRBJ2-5, with D hard to call. The better agreement between TRBJ2-1 and the DNA end casts doubt on the J call. Sequenced material: blood. The source of this sequence is a boy between 10 and 17 years old in good health. CDR3 sequence reads: CASSLGEANRYNEQFF. The CDR3 DNA reads as TGTGCCAGCAGTTTAGGTGAAGCGAATCGCTACAATGAGCAGTTCTTC.